These T cell receptor beta chains were read from a single sample in a study of beta chain features in type 1 diabetes. The data were produced by immunoSEQ multiplex PCR, yet TCRdb's version contains in-frame clones alone and is incomplete. This table holds about 45,000 clones, around 50% found once. The sequenced material came from Tregs from blood. The receptors here all came from a woman aged 18-29 years in good health. The CDR3 runs from the conserved cysteine through the conserved F or W. Fields, in order: clone size, D gene, J gene, V gene, CDR3 protein, CDR3 DNA. D genes are given only for firm matches. The size field is filled for only some rows; it gives once, few, many or a size class.

>.|.|TRBJ2-7|TRBV29-1
CSACHRSTDEQYF
TGCAGCGCCTGTCACAGGTCAACCGACGAGCAGTACTTC
>.|TRBD1|TRBJ2-1|TRBV7-8
CASSPLPGQGSYNEQFF
TGTGCCAGCAGCCCCCTCCCTGGACAGGGGAGCTACAATGAGCAGTTCTTC
>.|TRBD1|TRBJ1-5|TRBV5-1
CASSLGQGYGNQPQHF
TGCGCCAGCAGCTTGGGACAGGGGTACGGCAATCAGCCCCAGCATTTT
>few|.|TRBJ1-2|TRBV30
CAWKRQVNYGYTF
TGTGCCTGGAAGCGACAGGTTAACTATGGCTACACCTTC
>.|.|TRBJ2-7|TRBV6-5
CASGQRSEQYF
TGTGCCAGCGGACAACGTAGCGAGCAGTACTTC
>.|.|TRBJ2-7|TRBV5-6
CASSTPAGTGSSYEQYF
TGTGCCAGCAGCACCCCCGCCGGGACTGGGAGCTCCTACGAGCAGTACTTC
>few|TRBD2|TRBJ2-1|TRBV7-7
CASSLGTSGHNEQFF
TGTGCCAGCAGCTTGGGGACTAGCGGCCACAATGAGCAGTTCTTC
>medium-sized|.|TRBJ2-7|TRBV30
CAWCDRRMLYEQYF
TGTGCCTGGTGCGACAGGCGCATGCTTTACGAGCAGTACTTC
>.|TRBD1|TRBJ2-7|TRBV4-3
CASSPHPGQGAEQYF
TGCGCCAGCAGCCCTCATCCGGGACAGGGGGCCGAGCAGTACTTC
>.|.|TRBJ1-1|TRBV28
CASITLGRGKMNTEAFF
TGTGCCAGCATCACACTAGGCAGGGGCAAGATGAACACTGAAGCTTTCTTT
>.|TRBD1|TRBJ1-5|TRBV7-2
CASSLTGGDQPQHF
TGTGCCAGCAGCTTGACAGGGGGGGATCAGCCCCAGCATTTT
>.|.|TRBJ1-3|TRBV5-1
CASSLSPNRPRDSGNTIYF
TGCGCCAGCAGCCTATCCCCCAATCGACCGAGGGACTCTGGAAACACCATATATTTT
>few|TRBD1|TRBJ2-7|TRBV9
CASSEGQGVYEQYF
TGTGCCAGCAGCGAGGGACAGGGGGTCTACGAGCAGTACTTC
>.|TRBD2|TRBJ2-7|TRBV2
CASSEATSGRTYEQYF
TGTGCCAGCAGTGAAGCGACCAGCGGGAGAACTTACGAGCAGTACTTC
>.|.|TRBJ2-7|TRBV10-3
CAISGGTYSYEQYF
TGTGCCATCAGTGGCGGGACTTACTCCTACGAGCAGTACTTC
>.|TRBD1|TRBJ1-5|TRBV29-1
CSVEKGAGQPQHF
TGCAGCGTTGAGAAGGGGGCAGGTCAGCCCCAGCATTTT
>.|TRBD2|TRBJ2-3|TRBV7-2
CASSPRRKLAASTDTQYF
TGTGCCAGCAGCCCCCGTAGGAAGCTAGCGGCTAGCACAGATACGCAGTATTTT
>few|TRBD1|TRBJ1-5|TRBV19
CASVGTGVQPQHF
TGTGCCAGTGTCGGGACAGGGGTTCAGCCCCAGCATTTT
>.|TRBD1|TRBJ1-1|TRBV7-8
CASSTRTGGTEAFF
TGTGCCAGCAGCACAAGGACAGGCGGGACTGAAGCTTTCTTT
>.|.|TRBJ2-1|TRBV2
CASSDILSSYNEQFF
TGTGCCAGCAGTGATATCCTGAGCTCCTACAATGAGCAGTTCTTC
>.|TRBD2|TRBJ2-3|TRBV28
CASSRGTSGTDTQYF
TGTGCCAGCAGCCGCGGGACTAGCGGCACAGATACGCAGTATTTT
>few|.|TRBJ1-6|TRBV27
CASSEGRSRSPLHF
TGTGCCAGCAGCGAGGGAAGGTCAAGGTCACCCCTCCACTTT
>medium-sized|.|TRBJ2-4|TRBV28
CASSVKNIQYF
TGTGCCAGCAGCGTGAAAAACATTCAGTACTTC
>.|TRBD1|TRBJ1-3|TRBV7-9
CASSSRQGVAGNTIYF
TGTGCCAGCAGCTCACGGCAGGGGGTAGCGGGAAACACCATATATTTT
>few|.|TRBJ2-5|TRBV21-1
CASSPRTGLDQETQYF
TGTGCCAGCAGCCCCCGGACAGGGCTGGACCAAGAGACCCAGTACTTC
>once|.|TRBJ1-5|TRBV7-2
CASSLAFGRTQPQHF
TGTGCCAGCAGCTTAGCGTTCGGGAGAACCCAGCCCCAGCATTTT
>few|.|TRBJ2-1|TRBV28
CASRLAKLEQFF
TGTGCCAGCAGGCTAGCGAAGCTAGAGCAGTTCTTC
>.|.|TRBJ2-2|TRBV7-2
CASSPYRAAGELFF
TGTGCCAGCAGCCCCTACAGGGCGGCCGGGGAGCTGTTTTTT
>medium-sized|TRBD2|TRBJ2-7|TRBV28
CHTGTSGLNSYEQYF
TGCCATACCGGGACTAGCGGACTAAACTCCTACGAGCAGTACTTC
>.|.|TRBJ2-7|TRBV5-6
CASSRLDSYEQYF
TGTGCCAGCAGCCGTCTAGATTCCTACGAGCAGTACTTC
>.|.|TRBJ2-5|TRBV19
CASRKTQGKGETQYF
TGTGCCAGTAGGAAAACGCAGGGAAAAGGAGAGACCCAGTACTTC
>few|TRBD1|TRBJ2-7|TRBV6-1
CASSGGTGSYEQYF
TGTGCCAGCAGTGGAGGGACAGGCTCCTACGAGCAGTACTTC
>few|.|TRBJ2-7|TRBV7-2
CASSLAGQRGVYEQYF
TGTGCCAGCAGCTTAGCCGGACAGCGTGGGGTCTACGAGCAGTACTTC
>.|.|TRBJ1-1|TRBV5-1
CASSGLKGTFF
TGCGCCAGCAGTGGTTTGAAGGGGACTTTCTTT
>few|.|TRBJ2-5|TRBV2
CASSEKRWETQYF
TGTGCCAGCAGTGAGAAGCGATGGGAGACCCAGTACTTC
>.|.|TRBJ1-5|TRBV19
CASSWTVGRQPQHF
TGTGCCAGTAGTTGGACAGTAGGACGACAGCCCCAGCATTTT
>few|.|TRBJ2-7|TRBV29-1
CSQVAASYEQYF
TGCAGCCAGGTGGCAGCTTCCTACGAGCAGTACTTC
>.|.|TRBJ2-7|TRBV21-1
CASSGGHGLAGSSEQYF
TGTGCCAGCAGCGGGGGACACGGACTAGCGGGATCTTCCGAGCAGTACTTC
>.|TRBD1|TRBJ1-2|TRBV13
CASRHRGRDYGYTF
TGTGCCAGCAGACACAGGGGGCGAGACTATGGCTACACCTTC
>.|.|TRBJ1-1|TRBV27
CASSLLYLGAGTEAFF
TGTGCCAGCAGTTTACTTTACTTGGGGGCCGGCACTGAAGCTTTCTTT
>.|.|TRBJ1-5|TRBV19
CASRDGTRGQPQHF
TGTGCCAGTAGAGACGGCACGCGAGGTCAGCCCCAGCATTTT
>.|TRBD2|TRBJ2-7|TRBV5-5
CASSLWRRETEQYF
TGTGCCAGCAGCTTGTGGCGGCGGGAGACGGAGCAGTACTTC
>.|.|TRBJ2-2|TRBV7-2
CASSLREDGELFF
TGTGCCAGCAGCTTACGTGAGGACGGGGAGCTGTTTTTT
>.|TRBD1|TRBJ2-1|TRBV29-1
CSVGQGSYNEQFF
TGCAGCGTTGGACAGGGCTCCTACAATGAGCAGTTCTTC
>.|.|TRBJ2-7|TRBV28
CASSPLVRSWSSYEQYF
TGTGCCAGCAGCCCCCTGGTTAGGAGCTGGAGCTCCTACGAGCAGTACTTC
>.|TRBD1|TRBJ2-1|TRBV27
CASSKPGQGSHEQFF
TGTGCCAGCAGTAAACCGGGACAGGGGAGTCATGAGCAGTTCTTC